This T cell receptor (beta chain) was recorded in a study of cytomegalovirus exposure and HLA in healthy donors. Broader study findings: Most TCR sequences proved rare, with some public TCRs found in many donors. A later analysis showed that HLA-associated TCR beta chains had undergone more clonal expansion than equally common others.

These donors, healthy bone marrow donors, were studied. In germline, CDR1 is SGHVS, CDR2 FQNEAQ. Trimming removed 3 bases from V and 9 bases from J, with 15 bases in between. This CDR3 contains 14 residues. This clone was detected once. Its antigen is not known. A multiplex PCR was run with 60 Vbeta primers and 13 Jbeta primers. Data came from immunoSEQ multiplex PCR; TCRdb stores just in-frame clones and leaves some out. The sample lists more than 85,000 clones, around 80% seen once, with around 8.4% in the top ten. The sequenced sample consisted of PBMCs. The J gene is TRBJ2-1, the V gene TRBV7-8; D is perhaps TRBD1 (5 bases). The TCR comes from a man aged 35-49 years in good health and CMV-seropositive. CDR3 region: CASSLYRQESEQFF. CDR3 bases: TGTGCCAGCAGCTTGTACAGGCAAGAGAGTGAGCAGTTCTTC.